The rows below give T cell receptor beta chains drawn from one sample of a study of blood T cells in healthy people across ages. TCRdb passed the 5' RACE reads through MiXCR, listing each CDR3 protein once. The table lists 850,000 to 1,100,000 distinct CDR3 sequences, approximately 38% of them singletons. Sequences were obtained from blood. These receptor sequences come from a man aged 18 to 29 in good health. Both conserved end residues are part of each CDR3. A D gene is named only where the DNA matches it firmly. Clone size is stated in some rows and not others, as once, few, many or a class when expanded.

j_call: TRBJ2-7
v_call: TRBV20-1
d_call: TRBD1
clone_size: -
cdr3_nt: TGCAGTGCTAGAGAAGCTGGGACAGGTCACCCCTACGAGCAGTACTTC
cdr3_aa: CSAREAGTGHPYEQYF

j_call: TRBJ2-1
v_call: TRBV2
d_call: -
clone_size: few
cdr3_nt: TGTGCCGGGAGGGGGGACGCCTACAATGAGCAGTTCTTC
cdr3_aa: CAGRGDAYNEQFF

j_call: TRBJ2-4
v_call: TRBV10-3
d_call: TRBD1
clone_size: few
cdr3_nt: TGTGCCATCAGTGAACCGACAGGGAATGAAAACATTCAGTACTTC
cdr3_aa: CAISEPTGNENIQYF

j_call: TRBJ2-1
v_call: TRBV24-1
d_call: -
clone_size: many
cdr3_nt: TGTGCCACCAGTGATTTTGAACAGTCCTCCTACAATGAGCAGTTCTTC
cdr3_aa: CATSDFEQSSYNEQFF

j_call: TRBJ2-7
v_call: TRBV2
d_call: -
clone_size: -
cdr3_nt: TGTGCCAGCAGTGAGGGGGTCCGGTCCTACGAGCAGTACTTC
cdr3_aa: CASSEGVRSYEQYF

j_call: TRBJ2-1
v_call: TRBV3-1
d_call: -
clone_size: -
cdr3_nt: TGTGCCAGCAGCCAAGATGGGGCAGGCCCTCGGAATGAGCAGTTCTTC
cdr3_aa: CASSQDGAGPRNEQFF

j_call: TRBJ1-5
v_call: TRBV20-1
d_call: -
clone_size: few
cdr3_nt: TGCAGTGCCACGTTCAGGGAAGGCAATCAGCCCCAGCATTTT
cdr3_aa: CSATFREGNQPQHF

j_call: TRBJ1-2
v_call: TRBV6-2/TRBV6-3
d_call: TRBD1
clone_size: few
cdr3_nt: TGTGCCAGCAGTTACCGGGGACAGGACTATGGCTACACCTTC
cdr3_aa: CASSYRGQDYGYTF

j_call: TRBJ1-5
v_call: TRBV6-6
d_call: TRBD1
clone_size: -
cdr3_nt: TGTGCCAGCAGTTACCGGACAGGGATCAATCAGCCCCAGCATTTT
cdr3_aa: CASSYRTGINQPQHF

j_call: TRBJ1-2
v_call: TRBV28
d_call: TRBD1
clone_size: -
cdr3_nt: TGTGCCAGTAAGACACGACAGGGCACCTATGGCTACACCTTC
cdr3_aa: CASKTRQGTYGYTF

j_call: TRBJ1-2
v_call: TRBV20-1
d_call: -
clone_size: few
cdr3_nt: TGCAGTGCTTCGGACTCTCTTGTACCTAACTATGGCTACACCTTC
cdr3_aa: CSASDSLVPNYGYTF

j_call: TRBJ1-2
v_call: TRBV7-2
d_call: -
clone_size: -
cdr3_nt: TGTGCCAGCAGCTTTAGCCCCGGAACTAACTATGGCTACACCTTC
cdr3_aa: CASSFSPGTNYGYTF

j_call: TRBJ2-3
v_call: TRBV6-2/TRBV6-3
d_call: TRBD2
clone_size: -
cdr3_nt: TGTGCCAGCAGCATGGGACTAGGGCCAGATACGCAGTATTTT
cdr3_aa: CASSMGLGPDTQYF

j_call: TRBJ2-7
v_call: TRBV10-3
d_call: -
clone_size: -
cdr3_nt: TGTGCCATCAGTGAGTCGAACAGACTTCGGGAGCAGTACTTC
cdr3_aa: CAISESNRLREQYF

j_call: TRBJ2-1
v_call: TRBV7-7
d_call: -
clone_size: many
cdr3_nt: TGTGCTAGCAGCTTAGGTACACCAAAGAACAATGAGCAGTTCTTC
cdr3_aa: CASSLGTPKNNEQFF

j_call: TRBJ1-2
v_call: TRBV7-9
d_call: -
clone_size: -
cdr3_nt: TGTGCCAGCAGCTTAGTGGGGAAAACGGGCCATGGCTACACCTTC
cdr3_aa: CASSLVGKTGHGYTF

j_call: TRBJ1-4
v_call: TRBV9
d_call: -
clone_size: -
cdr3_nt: TGTGCCAGCAGCGGCGGGGGATCAACTAATGAAAAACTGTTTTTT
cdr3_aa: CASSGGGSTNEKLFF

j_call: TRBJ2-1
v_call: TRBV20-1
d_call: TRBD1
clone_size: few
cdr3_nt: TGCAGTGCTAGAGTAGGAGGGACAGGTCACCCGTTCTTC
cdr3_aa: CSARVGGTGHPFF

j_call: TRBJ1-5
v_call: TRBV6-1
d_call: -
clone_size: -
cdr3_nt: TGTGCCAGCAGGGCGCCAGGCATCAATCAGCCCCAGCATTTT
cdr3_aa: CASRAPGINQPQHF

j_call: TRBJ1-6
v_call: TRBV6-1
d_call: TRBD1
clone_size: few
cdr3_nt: TGTGCCAGCAGTGAAGGGACAGGGGCCTATAATTCACCCCTCCACTTT
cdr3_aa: CASSEGTGAYNSPLHF

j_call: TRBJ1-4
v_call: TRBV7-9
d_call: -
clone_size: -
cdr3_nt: TGTGCCAGCAGCATCACAGGGAACGAAAAACTGTTTTTT
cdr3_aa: CASSITGNEKLFF

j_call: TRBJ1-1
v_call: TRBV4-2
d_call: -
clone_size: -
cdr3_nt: TGTGCCAGCAGCCAAGTGGGTCCGGGGAACACTGAAGCTTTCTTT
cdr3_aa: CASSQVGPGNTEAFF

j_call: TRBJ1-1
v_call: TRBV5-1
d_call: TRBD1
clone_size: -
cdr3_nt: TGCGCCAGCAGCTTGGAGGGACAGGGGGCTGTAACTGAAGCTTTCTTT
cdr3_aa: CASSLEGQGAVTEAFF

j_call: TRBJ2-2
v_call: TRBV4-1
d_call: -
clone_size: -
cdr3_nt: TGCGCCAGCAGCCTCTTTCTAGCGATCGGGGAGCTGTTTTTT
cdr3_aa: CASSLFLAIGELFF

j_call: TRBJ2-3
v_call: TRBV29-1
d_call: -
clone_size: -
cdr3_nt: TGCAGCGTTGATCGAGGGGGGGGAACAGATACGCAGTATTTT
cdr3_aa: CSVDRGGGTDTQYF

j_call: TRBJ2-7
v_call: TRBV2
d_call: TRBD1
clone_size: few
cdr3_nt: TGTGCCAGCAGTGACATACCGGGACAGGGGGTACTAAGCGAGCAGTACTTC
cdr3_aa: CASSDIPGQGVLSEQYF

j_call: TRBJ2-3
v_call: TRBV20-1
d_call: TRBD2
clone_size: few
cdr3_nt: TGCAGTGCTGGATCCCTAGCGGGGGATTTCGACTTCCGGGATACGCAGTATTTT
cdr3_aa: CSAGSLAGDFDFRDTQYF

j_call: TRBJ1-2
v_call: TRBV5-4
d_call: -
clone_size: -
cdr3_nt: TGTGCCAGCAGCTTGGCCGGTGTGGTATCAGATTCTAACTATGGCTACACCTTC
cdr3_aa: CASSLAGVVSDSNYGYTF

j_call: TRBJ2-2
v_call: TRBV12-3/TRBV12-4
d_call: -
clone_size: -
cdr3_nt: TGTGCCAGCAGATTAGGGCAGGGAACCGGGGAGCTGTTTTTT
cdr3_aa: CASRLGQGTGELFF

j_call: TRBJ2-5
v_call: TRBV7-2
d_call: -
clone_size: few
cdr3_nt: TGTGCCAGCAGCCAAACTAAAAGAGCCCAAGAGACCCAGTACTTC
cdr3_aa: CASSQTKRAQETQYF

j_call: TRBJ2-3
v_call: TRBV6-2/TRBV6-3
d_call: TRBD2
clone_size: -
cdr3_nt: TGTGCCAGCAGCCCACGACTAGCTGGGCATGCAGATACGCAGTATTTT
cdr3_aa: CASSPRLAGHADTQYF

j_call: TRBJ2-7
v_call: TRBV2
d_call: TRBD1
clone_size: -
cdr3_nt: TGTGCCAGGGGACAGACCAGCTCCTACGAGCAGTACTTC
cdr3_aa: CARGQTSSYEQYF

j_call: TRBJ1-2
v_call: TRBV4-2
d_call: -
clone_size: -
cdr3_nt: TGTGCCAGCAGCCAAGACGCTAACACAGGCTACACCTTC
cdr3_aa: CASSQDANTGYTF

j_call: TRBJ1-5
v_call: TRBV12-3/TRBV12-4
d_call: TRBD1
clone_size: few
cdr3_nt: TGTGCCAGCAGTTTCTTTTACAGGGGGACTATCGGCATTCAGCCCCAGCATTTT
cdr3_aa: CASSFFYRGTIGIQPQHF

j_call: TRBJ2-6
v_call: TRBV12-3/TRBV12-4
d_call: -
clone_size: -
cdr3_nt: TGTGCCAGCAGTCCGGGGTTCTGGGCCAACGTCCTGACTTTC
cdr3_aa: CASSPGFWANVLTF

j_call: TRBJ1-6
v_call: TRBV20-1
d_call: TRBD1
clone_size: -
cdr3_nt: TGCAGTGCTAGGCCTCGGACAGGGAATTCACCCCTCCACTTT
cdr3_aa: CSARPRTGNSPLHF

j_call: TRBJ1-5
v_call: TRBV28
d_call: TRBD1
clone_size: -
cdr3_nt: TGTGCCAGCAGCCAACCCGGACAGGGGGCCTTTCAGCCCCAGCATTTT
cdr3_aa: CASSQPGQGAFQPQHF

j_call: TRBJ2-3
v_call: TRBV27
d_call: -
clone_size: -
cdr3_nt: TGTGCCAGCAGTCCATTTATTGGGGGAAGCACAGATACGCAGTATTTT
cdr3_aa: CASSPFIGGSTDTQYF

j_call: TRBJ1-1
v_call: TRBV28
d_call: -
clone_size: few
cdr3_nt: TGTGCCAGCAGTTCCCCCGTTTTGTCCCTGAACACTGAAGCTTTCTTT
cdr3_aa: CASSSPVLSLNTEAFF

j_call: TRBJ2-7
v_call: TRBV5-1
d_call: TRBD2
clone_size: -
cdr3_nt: TGCGCCAGCAGCTTCGGCGGGGGTACCTCCTACAATGAGCAGTACTTC
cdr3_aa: CASSFGGGTSYNEQYF

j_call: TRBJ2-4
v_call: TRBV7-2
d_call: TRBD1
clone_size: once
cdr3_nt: TGTGCCAGCAGCTCCACAGGGGTCACCAAAAACATTCAGTACTTC
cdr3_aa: CASSSTGVTKNIQYF

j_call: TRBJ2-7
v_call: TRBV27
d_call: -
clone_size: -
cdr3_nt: TGTGCCAGCAGTGATAACATGGGGAAGTACGAGCAGTACTTC
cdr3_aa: CASSDNMGKYEQYF

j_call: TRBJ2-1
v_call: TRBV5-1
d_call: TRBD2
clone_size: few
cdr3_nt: TGCGCCAGCAGCGCGTCACCGGGACTAGGCGATGAGCAGTTCTTC
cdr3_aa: CASSASPGLGDEQFF

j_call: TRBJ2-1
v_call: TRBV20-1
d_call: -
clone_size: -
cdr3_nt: TGCAGTGCTAGCTGGGGGCATGAGCAGTTCTTC
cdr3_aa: CSASWGHEQFF

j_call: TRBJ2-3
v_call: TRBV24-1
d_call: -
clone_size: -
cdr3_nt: TGTGCCACCGCAGGTGGCACAAGCACAGATACGCAGTATTTT
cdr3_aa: CATAGGTSTDTQYF

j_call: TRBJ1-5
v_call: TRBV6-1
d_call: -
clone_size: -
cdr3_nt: TGTGCCAGCAGTGAAGGTGGGGGTTGGTACCAGCCCCAGCATTTT
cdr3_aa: CASSEGGGWYQPQHF

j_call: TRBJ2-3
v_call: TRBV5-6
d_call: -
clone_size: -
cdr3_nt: TGTGCCAGCAGCTTAGGCTATGCGGGCCTCACAGATACGCAGTATTTT
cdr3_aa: CASSLGYAGLTDTQYF

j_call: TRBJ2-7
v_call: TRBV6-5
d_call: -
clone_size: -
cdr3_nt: TGTGCCAGCAGCCGCAATGGGTGGTACGAGCAGTATTTC
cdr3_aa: CASSRNGWYEQYF

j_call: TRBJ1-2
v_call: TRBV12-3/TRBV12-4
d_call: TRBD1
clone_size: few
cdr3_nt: TGTGCCAGCAGTTTGGTGGGACAGGCCTCGGGGGGCTACACCTTC
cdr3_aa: CASSLVGQASGGYTF

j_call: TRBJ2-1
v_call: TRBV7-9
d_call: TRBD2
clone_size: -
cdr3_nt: TGTGCCAGCAGCTTAGCTAGCGGGGGCACTTACTACGAGCAGTTCTTC
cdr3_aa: CASSLASGGTYYEQFF

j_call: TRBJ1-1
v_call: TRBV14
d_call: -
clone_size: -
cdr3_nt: TGTGCCAGCAGCCATTCAGGAGCTATCGGGGCTTTCTTT
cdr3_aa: CASSHSGAIGAFF

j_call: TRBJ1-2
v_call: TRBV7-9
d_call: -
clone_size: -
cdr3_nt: TGTGCCAGCAGCCACGTTCGGGTGTACGAACTCTATGGCCACACCTTC
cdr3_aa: CASSHVRVYELYGHTF

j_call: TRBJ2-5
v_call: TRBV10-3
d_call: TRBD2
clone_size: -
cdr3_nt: TGTGCCATCAGTGAGATAGCGGGGGGAGAGACCCAGTACTTC
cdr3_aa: CAISEIAGGETQYF

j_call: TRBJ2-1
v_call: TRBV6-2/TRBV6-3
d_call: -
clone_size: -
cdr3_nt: TGTGCCAGCAGTTACTCGTGGCAGGAAATCCACAATGAGCAGTTCTTC
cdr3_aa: CASSYSWQEIHNEQFF

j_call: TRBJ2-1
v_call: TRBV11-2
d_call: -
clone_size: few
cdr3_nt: TGTGCCAGCAGCTTAGGTGTACAGTACAATGAGCAGTTCTTC
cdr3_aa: CASSLGVQYNEQFF

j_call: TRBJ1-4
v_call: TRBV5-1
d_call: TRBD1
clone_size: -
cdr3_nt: TGCGCCAGCAGCCCGGGACAGTTGGAAAATGAAAAACTGTTTTTT
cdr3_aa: CASSPGQLENEKLFF

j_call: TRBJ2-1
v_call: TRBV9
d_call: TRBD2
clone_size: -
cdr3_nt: TGTACCAGCAGCCTACTAGCGGGGGGTAGCTCCTACAATGAGCAGTTCTTC
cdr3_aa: CTSSLLAGGSSYNEQFF

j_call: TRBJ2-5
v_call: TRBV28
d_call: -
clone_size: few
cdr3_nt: TGTGCCAGCAGTCCCTATCGGACGGCGCAAGAGACCCAGTACTTC
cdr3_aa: CASSPYRTAQETQYF